The clone carrying this T cell receptor beta chain came up once. The data were taken from a study of shared clonotypes between healthy human individuals. Libraries were prepared by immunoSEQ multiplex PCR; TCRdb keeps only in-frame clonotypes and omits some of them. The data contain approximately 1.1 million clones, approximately 78% of them seen just once; the ten biggest clones take up about 0.52%. CDR1 MNHNY and CDR2 SVGAGI come from the germline V gene (reference sequence). The CDR3 consists of 12 residues. Trimming took 5 bases from V and 7 from J; bases not matched to a gene: 4. This TCR was recovered from a man between 18 and 35 years old in good health. Some clones in this sample may be carry-over from other donors' samples. The source material was memory CD4+ T cells from PBMCs. Subset described: CD45RA-negative fraction. This chain connects TRBV6-6 to TRBJ1-2; TRBD1 agrees at 7 bases. The CDR3 region is CASSQQGFGYTF. The CDR3 DNA follows: TGTGCCAGCAGTCAACAGGGGTTTGGCTACACCTTC.